These 25 T cell receptor beta chains were all obtained from the same sample, sequenced in a study of T cells in narcolepsy. The data were produced by immunoSEQ multiplex PCR, yet TCRdb's version contains in-frame clones alone and is incomplete. The sample includes tens of thousands of clones, 50% to 65% of them seen just once. Sequencing used memory (CD45RA-) CD4+ T cells from blood. These TCRs come from a human donor in good health.

The chain's CDR3 is CASSLETDKGYEQYF. Here the CDR3 DNA reads TGTGCCAGCAGCTTGGAGACAGACAAGGGCTACGAGCAGTACTTC. The rearrangement joins TRBV5-5 to TRBJ2-7; possible D gene TRBD1, 5 bases. Germline values: CDR1 SGHKS, CDR2 YYEKEE (reference sequence). The CDR3 totals 15 residues. V was shortened by 0 bases and J by 3 bases, with 13 bases between the two germline ends.

This clone was counted only a few times. V gene TRBV6-1 combines with J gene TRBJ2-3, with D maybe TRBD1 (5 bases). The V end was cut by 6 bases, the J end by 2 bases, with 12 bases between. The length of the CDR3 is 14 residues. Germline CDR1 is MNHNS and CDR2 is SASEGT. CDR3 DNA sequence: TGTGCCAGCAGGAGACAGCCAGCCACAGATACGCAGTATTTT. This sequence encodes CASRRQPATDTQYF.

V usage is TRBV5-1 and J usage is TRBJ1-4; 11 nucleotides match TRBD1. This CDR3 is built from 15 residues. CDR1 SGHRS and CDR2 YFSETQ come from the germline V gene. V gave up 1 base and J gave up 10 bases; unmatched junction bases: 6. The CDR3 coding sequence is TGCGCCAGCAGCTTGTCGGGACAGGGGGTCGGAAAACTGTTTTTT. Its translation: CASSLSGQGVGKLFF.

The V gene is TRBV27, the J gene TRBJ2-7; 11 bases match TRBD2. The junction had 13 bases not matched to a gene; V was cut back by 5 bases and J by 1 base. The CDR3 has 18 amino acids. In germline, CDR1 is MNHEY, CDR2 SMNVEV (reference sequence). The CDR3 DNA sequence: TGTGCCAGCAGTAAATCTAGCGGGAGGCGGGGATGGTCCTACGAGCAGTACTTC. It specifies CASSKSSGRRGWSYEQYF.

J is TRBJ1-5 and V is TRBV21-1. TRBV21-1 corresponds to a pseudogene. The CDR3 covers 17 residues. The CDR3 loop reads CASSKASDPWSCQPQHF. The CDR3 DNA is TGTGCCAGCAGCAAAGCGTCGGACCCCTGGTCTTGTCAGCCCCAGCATTTT.

The chain uses TRBV30 and TRBJ2-7, with TRBD1 matching over 12 bases. Unmatched junction bases numbered 12, after V lost 3 bases and J lost 9 bases. The CDR3 extends over 15 amino acids. CDR1 is GTSNPN, CDR2 SVGIG, per germline (reference sequence). Here the CDR3 reads CAWRESGTGGRRQYF. CDR3 in DNA: TGTGCCTGGAGGGAGTCCGGGACAGGGGGCAGAAGGCAGTACTTC. The variable domain in full, completed from reference TRBV30 and TRBJ2-7, reads SQTIHQWPATLVQPVGSPLSLECTVEGTSNPNLYWYRQAAGRGLQLLFYSVGIGQISSEVPQNLSASRPQDRQFILSSKKLLLSDSGFYLCAWRESGTGGRRQYFGPGTRLTVT.

This clone has only a few counts. The chain links TRBV5-1 to TRBJ2-2, with 7 bases aligning to TRBD2. Looked up from germline, CDR1 is SGHRS and CDR2 is YFSETQ. There are 15 residues in the CDR3. Trimming at V came to 4 bases and at J to 0 bases, leaving 3 bases not matched to a gene. CDR3 sequence (DNA): TGCGCCAGCAGCGATGGACTAGCGAACACCGGGGAGCTGTTTTTT. This codes for CASSDGLANTGELFF.

This clone was seen a few times. This sequence joins TRBV18 and TRBJ1-4; tentatively, D is TRBD1 (5 bases). V dropped 3 bases and J dropped 8 bases, with 13 bases sitting between them. The CDR3 extends over 14 amino acids. The germline V gene has CDR1 KGHSH and CDR2 LQKENI. The DNA for the CDR3 is TGTGCCAGCTCACCGCGGAGGGCAGGGGAAAAACTGTTTTTT. Protein: CASSPRRAGEKLFF.

The V call is TRBV4-1, the J call TRBJ1-4; 9 bases fit TRBD1. Trimming removed 2 bases from V and 8 bases from J; junction bases left unmatched: 15. The germline V gene encodes CDR1 MGHRA and CDR2 YSYEKL. The CDR3 has 18 amino acids. In DNA, the CDR3 is TGCGCCAGCAGCCAAAAGACCGGGACAGGGATACAAGGGGAAAAACTGTTTTTT. Protein: CASSQKTGTGIQGEKLFF.

The chain uses TRBV19 and TRBJ1-5, with D possibly matching TRBD1 (5 bases). The CDR3 consists of 12 residues. Trimming removed 3 bases at V and 7 bases at J, with 7 bases between. Per germline, CDR1 LNHDA and CDR2 SQIVND (reference sequence). The CDR3, as DNA: TGTGCCAGTAGTATGTCAGGGCAGCCCCAGCATTTT. It yields the protein CASSMSGQPQHF.

In DNA, the CDR3 is TGTGCCAGCAGCCCCACAGATACGCAGTATTTT. The encoded protein is CASSPTDTQYF. J is TRBJ2-3 and V is TRBV7-9, with no clear D. V was trimmed by 5 bases and J by 2 bases, leaving 2 bases between them. Germline V gives CDR1 SEHNR, CDR2 FQNEAQ (reference sequence). The CDR3 runs to 11 residues.

The chain has TRBV2 and TRBJ2-5; D is perhaps TRBD1 or TRBD2 (5 bases each). The DNA end is a closer match to TRBJ2-7, so the J assignment may be wrong. Germline CDR1 and CDR2: SNHLY and FYNNEI. The CDR3 totals 12 residues. The CDR3, as DNA: TGTGCCAGCAGTAGGGACCTTAGCGAGCAGTACTTC. Its translation is CASSRDLSEQYF.

The CDR3 spells CARWEEEDTQYF. DNA of the CDR3: TGTGCCAGATGGGAGGAGGAAGATACGCAGTATTTT. The chain recombines TRBV5-3 with TRBJ2-3; a possible D gene is TRBD2 (6 bases). TRBV5-3 is annotated as an ORF whose role is uncertain. Trimming shortened V by 7 bases and J by 5 bases, and 11 bases separated the two germline ends. CDR3 length equals 12 residues.

The chain joins TRBV28 to TRBJ1-6; possibly TRBD1 for D (5 bases). The V gene lost 5 bases and the J gene lost 6 bases, with 17 bases spanning the gap. The CDR3 length is 16 residues. The germline gives CDR1 MDHEN, CDR2 SYDVKM. The CDR3: CASSGGTSSGNSPLHF. CDR3 in DNA: TGTGCCAGCAGTGGGGGGACCTCTTCGGGTAATTCACCCCTCCACTTT.

The CDR3 spells CASSPRETSYNSPLHF. The CDR3 coding sequence is TGTGCCAGCAGCCCGAGGGAGACCTCCTATAATTCACCCCTCCACTTT. The chain recombines TRBV5-6 with TRBJ1-6, with unresolved D. Germline loops: CDR1 SGHDT, CDR2 YYEEEE. V shed 4 bases and J shed 0 bases, with 11 bases lying between them. There are 16 residues in the CDR3.

The chain recombines TRBV19 with TRBJ1-2; 7 bases align to TRBD1. The CDR3 has 14 residues. With 2 bases clipped from V and 5 bases from J, the junction kept 5 bases outside the gene matches. Germline V CDR1 and CDR2: LNHDA, SQIVND (reference sequence). The CDR3 is CASSISAGGYGYTF. The DNA for the CDR3 is TGTGCCAGTAGTATATCGGCAGGGGGTTATGGCTACACCTTC.

The genes are TRBV6-5 and TRBJ1-5; D ambiguous. With 4 bases removed from V and 5 bases from J, the gap between germline ends came to 12 bases. CDR1 is MNHEY and CDR2 is SVGAGI in the germline V gene. This CDR3 region has 14 residues. In nucleotides, the CDR3 is TGTGCCAGCAGTTCCAATCCCGATTATCAGCCCCAGCATTTT. Protein: CASSSNPDYQPQHF.

The chain is built from TRBV25-1 and TRBJ2-2, with 9 positions matching TRBD1. This CDR3 has 13 residues. Trimming removed 8 bases from V and 3 bases from J; junction bases left unmatched: 1. CDR1 MGHDK and CDR2 SYGVNS come from the germline V gene. CDR3 sequence reads: CASRTGDTGELFF. The CDR3 nucleotides are TGTGCCAGCCGGACAGGGGACACCGGGGAGCTGTTTTTT.

This clone was observed a few times. This chain uses TRBV2 with TRBJ1-6; a weak D match, TRBD1 (5 bases). The length of the CDR3 is 14 residues. Germline V lookup: CDR1 SNHLY, CDR2 FYNNEI. V was cut by 3 bases and J by 7 bases, with 10 bases left in between. CDR3 bases: TGTGCCAGCAGTGAGTCCAGGGCAAATTCACCCCTCCACTTT. Its translation is CASSESRANSPLHF.

This clone appeared once. The chain uses TRBV18 and TRBJ1-4, with unresolved D. This CDR3 has 14 residues. V shed 1 base and J shed 3 bases, with 6 bases lying between them. Germline CDR1 KGHSH, CDR2 LQKENI. The chain's CDR3 is CASSPQVANEKLFF. The CDR3 bases are TGTGCCAGCTCACCACAGGTAGCTAATGAAAAACTGTTTTTT.

The chain uses TRBV7-9 and TRBJ2-7, with a possible D match to TRBD2 (6 bases). Trimming took off 10 bases at V and 6 bases at J, with 22 bases between the two ends. The CDR3 totals 14 residues. Germline V CDR1 and CDR2: SEHNR, FQNEAQ (reference sequence). CDR3: CAIQNSSGEGEQYF. The CDR3 region has the DNA TGTGCCATCCAAAATAGCTCGGGAGAGGGCGAGCAGTACTTC.

This clone was detected only a few times. This chain connects TRBV28 to TRBJ2-7; D gene uncertain. Germline CDR1 is MDHEN and CDR2 is SYDVKM. This CDR3 is 13 amino acids long. The V end was cut by 4 bases, the J end by 6 bases, with 13 bases between. The CDR3 is CASSSAILSEQYF. The CDR3 DNA is TGTGCCAGCAGTTCGGCGATTTTAAGCGAGCAGTACTTC.

V usage is TRBV9 and J usage is TRBJ2-3, with 8 bases that match TRBD1. From germline, CDR1 is SGDLS and CDR2 YYNGEE. This CDR3 is 16 amino acids long. J was trimmed by 1 base and V by 4 bases; bases with no gene match: 8. In DNA, the CDR3 is TGTGCCAGCAGCCGCCAGGGGGCGCTGGGCACAGATACGCAGTATTTT. It codes for CASSRQGALGTDTQYF.

V gene TRBV4-2 combines with J gene TRBJ2-2, with 10 nucleotides matching TRBD1. This CDR3 has 17 amino acids. The V segment lost 3 bases and the J segment 7 bases; nucleotides outside the gene matches: 11. Germline lookup yields CDR1 LGHNA and CDR2 YNFKEQ. DNA for the CDR3: TGTGCCAGCAGCCAGCCAGACAGGGGGCCATCGGGCGGGGAGCTGTTTTTT. Its translation is CASSQPDRGPSGGELFF.

The rearrangement joins TRBV6-1 to TRBJ1-5; 9 bases match TRBD1. The CDR3 loop spans 15 amino acids. The V and J ends lost 7 bases and 4 bases, in that order; junction bases with no gene match: 8. Germline CDR1 MNHNS, CDR2 SASEGT. In DNA form, the CDR3 reads TGTGCCAGCATTCCGACAGGGGGAAGTAATCAGCCCCAGCATTTT. Amino acids: CASIPTGGSNQPQHF.